This TCR beta chain was retrieved from a study of blood T cells in healthy people across ages. Study-level results: Greater diversity and more naive CD4+ cells were seen in long-lived donors than in aged donors.

V lost 3 bases and J lost 7, with 19 bases in between. CDR3 length: 15 amino acids. A J-beta primer mix and a sample-barcoded 5' primer were used in a second PCR of roughly 7 to 12 cycles. TCRdb analysed the 5' RACE reads with MiXCR anew, one entry per CDR3 protein. The sample carries roughly 730,000 distinct CDR3 sequences, roughly three fifths recorded once. On this clonotype: What it recognizes is unknown.

Every donor contributed ten milliliters of peripheral blood by blood draw. The amount of total RNA extracted per sample was at least 5.5 micrograms. Sequencing input: blood. The TCR was taken from a man aged 35 to 55 in good health. The V gene is TRBV12-3 or TRBV12-4, the J gene TRBJ2-7, with a possible D match to TRBD2 (5 bases). The CDR3 DNA sequence: TGTGCCAGCAGTTTTCCACTAGGTGGTAACAATGAGCAGTACTTC. Translation gives CASSFPLGGNNEQYF.